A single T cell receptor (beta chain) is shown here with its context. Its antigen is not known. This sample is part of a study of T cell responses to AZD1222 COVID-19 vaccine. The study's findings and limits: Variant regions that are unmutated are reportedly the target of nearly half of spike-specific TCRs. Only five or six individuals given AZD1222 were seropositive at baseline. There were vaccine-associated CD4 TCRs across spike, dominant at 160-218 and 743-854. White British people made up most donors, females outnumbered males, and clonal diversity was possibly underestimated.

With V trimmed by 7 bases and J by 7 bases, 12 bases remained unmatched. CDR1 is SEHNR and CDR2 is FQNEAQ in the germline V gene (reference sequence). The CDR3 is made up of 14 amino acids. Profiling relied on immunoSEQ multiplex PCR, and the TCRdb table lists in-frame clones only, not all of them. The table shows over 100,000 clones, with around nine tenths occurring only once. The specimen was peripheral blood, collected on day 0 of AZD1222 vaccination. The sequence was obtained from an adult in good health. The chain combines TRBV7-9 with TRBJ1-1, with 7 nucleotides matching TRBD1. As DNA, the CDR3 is TGTGCCAGCATCCTGGCCGGGACAGCTGGTGAAGCTTTCTTT. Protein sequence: CASILAGTAGEAFF.